This T cell receptor beta chain was identified in a study of CD8 T cells in Susac syndrome. Trimming took off 5 bases at V and 6 bases at J, with 24 bases between the two ends. The CDR3 runs to 17 residues. From germline, CDR1 is SGHVS and CDR2 FQNEAQ. CD8+ and CD4+ T cells from blood underwent TCR beta sequencing. RNA amounts of roughly 0.5 to 1 ug underwent reverse transcription with random hexamers. immunoSEQ multiplex PCR amplified TCR beta CDR3 across 54 Vbeta, 13 Jbeta. TCRdb re-called the immunoSEQ multiplex PCR reads through MiXCR, storing one row per CDR3 protein. The sample contains about 180,000 distinct CDR3 sequences, approximately 95% of which appear only once.

V gene TRBV7-8 combines with J gene TRBJ2-3, with D perhaps given as TRBD1 or TRBD2 (5 bases each). Sequencing input: CD8+ T cells from PBMCs. The source is a human donor with multiple sclerosis. The CDR3 loop reads CASSPKWSGGSVDTQYF. CDR3 coding DNA: TGTGCCAGCAGCCCTAAATGGTCTGGGGGTTCTGTGGATACGCAGTATTTT.